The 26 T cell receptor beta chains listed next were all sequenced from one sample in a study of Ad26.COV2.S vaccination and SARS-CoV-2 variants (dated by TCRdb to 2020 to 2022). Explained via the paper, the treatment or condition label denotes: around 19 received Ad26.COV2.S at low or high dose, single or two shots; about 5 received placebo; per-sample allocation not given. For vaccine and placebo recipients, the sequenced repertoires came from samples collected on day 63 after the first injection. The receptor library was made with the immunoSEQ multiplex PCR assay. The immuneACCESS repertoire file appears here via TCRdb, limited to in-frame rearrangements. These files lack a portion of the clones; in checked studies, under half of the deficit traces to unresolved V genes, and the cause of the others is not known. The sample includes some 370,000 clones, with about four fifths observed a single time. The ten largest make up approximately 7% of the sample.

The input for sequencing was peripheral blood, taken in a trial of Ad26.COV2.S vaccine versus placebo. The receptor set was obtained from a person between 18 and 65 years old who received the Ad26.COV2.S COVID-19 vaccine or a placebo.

The CDR3 is CASSLKGRNEQYF. The CDR3 DNA sequence: TGTGCCAGCAGCCTTAAAGGCAGAAACGAGCAGTACTTC. The V and J genes are TRBV3-1 (or the pseudogene TRBV3-2) and TRBJ2-7; D is undetermined. V was pared by 4 bases and J by 5 bases, with 12 bases between. Per germline, CDR1 LGHDT and CDR2 YNNKEL (reference sequence). The CDR3 covers 13 residues.

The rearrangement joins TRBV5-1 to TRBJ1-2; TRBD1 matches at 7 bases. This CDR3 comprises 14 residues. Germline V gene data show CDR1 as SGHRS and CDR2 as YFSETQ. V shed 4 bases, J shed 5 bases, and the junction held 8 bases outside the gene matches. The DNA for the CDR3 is TGCGCCAGCAGCCCCCAGGGACAGTATTATGGCTACACCTTC. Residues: CASSPQGQYYGYTF.

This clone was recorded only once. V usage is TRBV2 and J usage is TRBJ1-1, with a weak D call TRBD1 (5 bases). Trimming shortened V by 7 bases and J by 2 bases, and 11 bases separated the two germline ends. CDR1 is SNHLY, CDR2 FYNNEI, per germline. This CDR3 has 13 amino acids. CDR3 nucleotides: TGTGCCAGCAAAAACAGGTTAAACACTGAAGCTTTCTTT. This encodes CASKNRLNTEAFF.

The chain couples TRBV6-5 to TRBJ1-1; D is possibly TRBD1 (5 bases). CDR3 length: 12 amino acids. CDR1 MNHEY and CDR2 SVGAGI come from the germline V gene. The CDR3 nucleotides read TGTGGGGCGGGCAGGGCAGACACTGAAGCTTTCTTT. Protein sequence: CGAGRADTEAFF.

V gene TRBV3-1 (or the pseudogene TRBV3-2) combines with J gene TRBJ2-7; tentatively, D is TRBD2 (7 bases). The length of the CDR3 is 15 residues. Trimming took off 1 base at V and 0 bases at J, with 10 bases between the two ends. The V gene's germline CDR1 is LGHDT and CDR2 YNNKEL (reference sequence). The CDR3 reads CASSQGRGGSYEQYF. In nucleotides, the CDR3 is TGTGCCAGCAGCCAAGGGAGGGGGGGCTCCTACGAGCAGTACTTC.

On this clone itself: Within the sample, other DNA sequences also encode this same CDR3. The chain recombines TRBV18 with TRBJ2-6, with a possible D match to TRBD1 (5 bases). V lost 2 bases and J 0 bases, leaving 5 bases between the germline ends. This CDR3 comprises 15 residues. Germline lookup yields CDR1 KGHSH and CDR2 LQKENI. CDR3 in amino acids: CASSPRGSGANVLTF. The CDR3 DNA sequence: TGTGCCAGCTCACCAAGGGGCTCTGGGGCCAACGTCCTGACTTTC.

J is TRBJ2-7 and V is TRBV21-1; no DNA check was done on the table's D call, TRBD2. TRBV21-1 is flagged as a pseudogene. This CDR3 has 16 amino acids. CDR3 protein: CASSKDRGRGTYEQYF. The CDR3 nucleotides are TGTGCCAGCAGCAAAGATCGCGGGAGGGGAACCTACGAGCAGTACTTC.

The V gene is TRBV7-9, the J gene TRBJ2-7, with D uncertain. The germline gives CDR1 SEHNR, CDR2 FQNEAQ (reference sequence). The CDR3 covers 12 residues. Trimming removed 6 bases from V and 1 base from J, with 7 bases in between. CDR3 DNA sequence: TGTGCCAGCAGAGACATTTCCTACGAGCAGTACTTC. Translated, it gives CASRDISYEQYF.

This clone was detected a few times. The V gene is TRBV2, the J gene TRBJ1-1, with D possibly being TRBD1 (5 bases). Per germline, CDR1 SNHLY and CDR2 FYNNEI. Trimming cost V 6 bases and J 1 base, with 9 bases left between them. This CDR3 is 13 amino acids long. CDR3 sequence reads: CASRGDSNTEAFF. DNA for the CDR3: TGTGCCAGCAGGGGGGATTCGAACACTGAAGCTTTCTTT.

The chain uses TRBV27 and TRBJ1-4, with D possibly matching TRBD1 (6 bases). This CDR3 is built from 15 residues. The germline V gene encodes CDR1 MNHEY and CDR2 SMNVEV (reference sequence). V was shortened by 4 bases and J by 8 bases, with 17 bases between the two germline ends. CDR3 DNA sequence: TGTGCCAGCAGTTCCCTTGGCAGGGGAGGGGAAAAACTGTTTTTT. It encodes CASSSLGRGGEKLFF.

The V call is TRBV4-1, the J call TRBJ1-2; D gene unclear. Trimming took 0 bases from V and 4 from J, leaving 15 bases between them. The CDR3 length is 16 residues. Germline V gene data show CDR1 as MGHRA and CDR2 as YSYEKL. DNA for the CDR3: TGCGCCAGCAGCCAAGAGGAAAGGGCTCTGCCCTATGGCTACACCTTC. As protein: CASSQEERALPYGYTF.

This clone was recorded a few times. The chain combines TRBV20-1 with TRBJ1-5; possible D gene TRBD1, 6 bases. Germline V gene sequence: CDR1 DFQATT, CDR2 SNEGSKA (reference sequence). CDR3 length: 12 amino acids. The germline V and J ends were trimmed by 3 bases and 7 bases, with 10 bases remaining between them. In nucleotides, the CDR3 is TGCAGTGCTAGTGGGGGGGCCCAGCCCCAGCATTTT. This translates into CSASGGAQPQHF.

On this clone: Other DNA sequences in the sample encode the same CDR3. The CDR3 DNA reads as TGTGCCAGCAGTTTATTCGGACAGGGGGCGAACACCGGGGAGCTGTTTTTT. This translates into CASSLFGQGANTGELFF. This rearrangement joins TRBV27 to TRBJ2-2; 10 bases fit TRBD1. CDR1 and CDR2 (germline): MNHEY, SMNVEV (reference sequence). The ends lost 1 base at V and 0 bases at J; junction bases unmatched: 2. This CDR3 is 17 amino acids long.

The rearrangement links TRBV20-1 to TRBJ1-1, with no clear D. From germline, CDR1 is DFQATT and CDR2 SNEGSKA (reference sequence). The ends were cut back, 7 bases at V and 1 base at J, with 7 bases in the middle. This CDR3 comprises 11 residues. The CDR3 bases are TGCAGTGGGGTAGGGAACACTGAAGCTTTCTTT. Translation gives CSGVGNTEAFF.

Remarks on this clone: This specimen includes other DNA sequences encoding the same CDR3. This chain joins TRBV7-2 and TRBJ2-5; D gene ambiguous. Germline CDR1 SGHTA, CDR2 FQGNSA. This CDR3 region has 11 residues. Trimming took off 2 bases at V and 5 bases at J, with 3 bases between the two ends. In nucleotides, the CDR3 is TGTGCCAGCAGCTTAAGTGAGACCCAGTACTTC. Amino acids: CASSLSETQYF.

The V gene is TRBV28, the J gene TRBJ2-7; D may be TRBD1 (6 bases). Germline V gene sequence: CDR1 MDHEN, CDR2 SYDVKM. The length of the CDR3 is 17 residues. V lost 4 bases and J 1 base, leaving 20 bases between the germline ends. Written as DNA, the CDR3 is TGTGCCAGCAGTTCCCAGGTAATGATAGGACAGTCCTACGAGCAGTACTTC. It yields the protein CASSSQVMIGQSYEQYF.

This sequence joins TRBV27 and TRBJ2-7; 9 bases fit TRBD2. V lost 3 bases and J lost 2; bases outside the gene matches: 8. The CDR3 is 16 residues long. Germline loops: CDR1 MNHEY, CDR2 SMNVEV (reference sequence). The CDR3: CASSLRLAGIPYEQYF. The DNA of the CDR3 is TGTGCCAGCAGTTTGCGGCTAGCGGGAATACCCTACGAGCAGTACTTC.

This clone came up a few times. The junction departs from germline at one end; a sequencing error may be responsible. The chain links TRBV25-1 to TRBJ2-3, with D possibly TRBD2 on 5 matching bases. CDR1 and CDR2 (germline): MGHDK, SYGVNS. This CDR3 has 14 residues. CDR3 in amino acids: CASSESLAADTQYF. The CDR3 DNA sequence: TGTGCCAGCAGCGAATCCCTAGCCGCAGATACGCAGTATTTT.

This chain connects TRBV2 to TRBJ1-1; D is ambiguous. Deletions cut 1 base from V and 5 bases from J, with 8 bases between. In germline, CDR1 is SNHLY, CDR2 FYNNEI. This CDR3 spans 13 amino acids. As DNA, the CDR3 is TGTGCCAGCAGTGAAGTAGCCGAGACTGAAGCTTTCTTT. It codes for CASSEVAETEAFF.

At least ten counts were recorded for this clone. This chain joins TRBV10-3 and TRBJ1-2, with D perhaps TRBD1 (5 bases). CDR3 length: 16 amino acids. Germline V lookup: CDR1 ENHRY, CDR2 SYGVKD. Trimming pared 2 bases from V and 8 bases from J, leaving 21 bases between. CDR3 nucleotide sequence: TGTGCCATCAGTGAGCCAGCGGGACTGCTCTATAAAGGCTACACCTTC. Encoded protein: CAISEPAGLLYKGYTF.

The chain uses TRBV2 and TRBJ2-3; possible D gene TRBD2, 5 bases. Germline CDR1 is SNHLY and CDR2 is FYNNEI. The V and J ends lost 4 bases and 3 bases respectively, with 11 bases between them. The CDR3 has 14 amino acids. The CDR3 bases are TGTGCCAGCAGTGGGTCTAGCAGAACAGATACGCAGTATTTT. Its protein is CASSGSSRTDTQYF.

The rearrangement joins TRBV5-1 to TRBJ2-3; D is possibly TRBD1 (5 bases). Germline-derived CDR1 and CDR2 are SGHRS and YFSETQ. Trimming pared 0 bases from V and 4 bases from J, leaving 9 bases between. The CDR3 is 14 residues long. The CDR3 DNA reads TGCGCCAGCAGCTTGGACAGGTTCCCAGATACGCAGTATTTT. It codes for CASSLDRFPDTQYF. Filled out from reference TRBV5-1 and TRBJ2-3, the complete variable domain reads KAGVTQTPRYLIKTRGQQVTLSCSPISGHRSVSWYQQTPGQGLQFLFEYFSETQRNKGNFPGRFSGRQFSNSRSEMNVSTLELGDSALYLCASSLDRFPDTQYFGPGTRLTVL.

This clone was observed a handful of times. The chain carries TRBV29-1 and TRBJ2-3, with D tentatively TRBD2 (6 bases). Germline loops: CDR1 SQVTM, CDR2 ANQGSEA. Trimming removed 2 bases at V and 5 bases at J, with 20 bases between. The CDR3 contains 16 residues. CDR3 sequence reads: CSVERGRRETGDTQYF. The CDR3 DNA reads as TGCAGCGTTGAAAGGGGTAGGCGGGAAACGGGAGATACGCAGTATTTT.

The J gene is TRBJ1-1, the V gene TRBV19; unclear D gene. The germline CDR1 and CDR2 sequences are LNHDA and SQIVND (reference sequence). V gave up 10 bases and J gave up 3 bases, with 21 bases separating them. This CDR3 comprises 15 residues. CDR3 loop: CATTDGETDYTEAFF. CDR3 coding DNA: TGTGCCACCACCGACGGGGAAACAGACTACACTGAAGCTTTCTTT. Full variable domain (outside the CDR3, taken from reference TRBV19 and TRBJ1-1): DGGITQSPKYLFRKEGQNVTLSCEQNLNHDAMYWYRQDPGQGLRLIYYSQIVNDFQKGDIAEGYSVSREKKESFPLTVTSAQKNPTAFYLCATTDGETDYTEAFFGQGTRLTVV.

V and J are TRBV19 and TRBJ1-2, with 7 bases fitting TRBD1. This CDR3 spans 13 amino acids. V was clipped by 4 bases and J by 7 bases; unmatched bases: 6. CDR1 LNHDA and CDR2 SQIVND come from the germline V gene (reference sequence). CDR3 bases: TGTGCCAGTAGTAGACAGGGACGGTTTGGCTACACCTTC. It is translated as CASSRQGRFGYTF.

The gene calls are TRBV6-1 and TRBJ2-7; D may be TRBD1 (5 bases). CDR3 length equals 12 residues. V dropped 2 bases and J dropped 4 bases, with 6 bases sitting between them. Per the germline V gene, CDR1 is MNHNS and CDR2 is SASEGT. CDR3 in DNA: TGTGCCAGCAGTGAACCAGGGTACGAGCAGTACTTC. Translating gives CASSEPGYEQYF.